This T cell receptor beta chain was sequenced for a study of early stage breast cancer tumors. Here immunoSEQ multiplex PCR was the method, and the copy in TCRdb shows in-frame clones only, minus some. The sample lists about 38,000 clones, 70% to 85% occurring once. This CDR3 region has 14 residues. V was pared by 4 bases and J by 5 bases, with 6 bases of the junction left unmatched. Germline CDR1 reads SGHKS; CDR2 reads YYEKEE (reference sequence). This chain connects TRBV5-5 to TRBJ2-7; 10 positions match TRBD2. The sequence was collected from a person aged 60 to 70 with breast cancer. Sequencing was performed on blood. The CDR3 here is CASSVLAGVNEQYF. The CDR3 coding sequence is TGTGCCAGCAGCGTGCTAGCGGGAGTTAACGAGCAGTACTTC. The complete variable domain, with remaining parts taken from reference TRBV5-5 and TRBJ2-7, reads DAGVTQSPTHLIKTRGQQVTLRCSPISGHKSVSWYQQVLGQGPQFIFQYYEKEERGRGNFPDRFSARQFPNYSSELNVNALLLGDSALYLCASSVLAGVNEQYFGPGTRLTVT.